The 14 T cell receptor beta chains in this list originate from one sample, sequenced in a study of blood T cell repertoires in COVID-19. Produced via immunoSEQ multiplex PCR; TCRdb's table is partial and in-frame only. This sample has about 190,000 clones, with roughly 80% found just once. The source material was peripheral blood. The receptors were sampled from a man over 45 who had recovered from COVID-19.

CDR3 sequence reads: CASSKNIDTEAFF. CDR3 bases: TGTGCCAGCAGCAAAAATATCGACACTGAAGCTTTCTTT. The V and J genes are TRBV7-3 and TRBJ1-1, with D unclear. The CDR3 length is 13 residues. Deletions cut 5 bases from V and 3 bases from J, with 10 bases between. Germline loops: CDR1 SGHTA, CDR2 FQGTGA.

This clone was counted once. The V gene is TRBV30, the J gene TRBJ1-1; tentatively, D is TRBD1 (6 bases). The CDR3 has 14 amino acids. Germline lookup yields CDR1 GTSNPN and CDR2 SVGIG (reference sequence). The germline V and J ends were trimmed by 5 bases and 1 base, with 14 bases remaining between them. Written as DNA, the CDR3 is TGTGCCTGGGGCCAGGGACACCAGAACACTGAAGCTTTCTTT. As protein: CAWGQGHQNTEAFF.

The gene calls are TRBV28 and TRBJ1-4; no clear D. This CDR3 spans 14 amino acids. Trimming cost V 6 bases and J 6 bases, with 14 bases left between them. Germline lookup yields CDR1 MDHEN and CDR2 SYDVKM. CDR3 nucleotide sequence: TGTGCCAGCAGAGCCCTCAGGTTGTATGAAAAACTGTTTTTT. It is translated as CASRALRLYEKLFF.

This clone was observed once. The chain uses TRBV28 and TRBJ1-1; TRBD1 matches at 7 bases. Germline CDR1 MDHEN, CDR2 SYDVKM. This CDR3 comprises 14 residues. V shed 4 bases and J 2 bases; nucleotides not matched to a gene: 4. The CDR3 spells CASSYGTANTEAFF. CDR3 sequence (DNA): TGTGCCAGCAGTTATGGGACAGCTAACACTGAAGCTTTCTTT.

CDR3 nucleotides: TGTGCCAGCAGCCCTAGCGGAAAGCAGTTCTTC. It translates to CASSPSGKQFF. The chain recombines TRBV7-8 with TRBJ2-1, with 7 bases identical to TRBD2. Per the germline V gene, CDR1 is SGHVS and CDR2 is FQNEAQ. J lost 11 bases, V lost 5 bases, and 3 bases had no gene match. The length of the CDR3 is 11 residues.

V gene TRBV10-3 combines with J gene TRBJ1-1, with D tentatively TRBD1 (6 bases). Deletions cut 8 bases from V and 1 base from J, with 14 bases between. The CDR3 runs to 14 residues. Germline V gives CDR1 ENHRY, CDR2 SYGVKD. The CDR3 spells CAIWQGQQNTEAFF. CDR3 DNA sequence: TGTGCCATCTGGCAGGGGCAACAGAACACTGAAGCTTTCTTT.

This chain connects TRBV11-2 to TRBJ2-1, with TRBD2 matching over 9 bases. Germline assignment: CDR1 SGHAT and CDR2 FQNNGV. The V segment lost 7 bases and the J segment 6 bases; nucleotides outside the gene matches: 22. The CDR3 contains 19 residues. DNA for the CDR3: TGTGCCAGCACCAACCAACACAGAGCGGGAGGCCCCCTTCCCAATGAGCAGTTCTTC. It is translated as CASTNQHRAGGPLPNEQFF.

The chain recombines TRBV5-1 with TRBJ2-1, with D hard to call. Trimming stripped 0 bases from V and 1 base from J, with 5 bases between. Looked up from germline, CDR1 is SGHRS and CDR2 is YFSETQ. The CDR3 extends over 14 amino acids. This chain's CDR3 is CASSLASSYNEQFF. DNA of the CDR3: TGCGCCAGCAGCTTGGCTAGTTCCTACAATGAGCAGTTCTTC.

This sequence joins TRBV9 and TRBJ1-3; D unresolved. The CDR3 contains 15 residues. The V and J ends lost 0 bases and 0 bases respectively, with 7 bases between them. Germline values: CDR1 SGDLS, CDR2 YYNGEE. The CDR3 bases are TGTGCCAGCAGCGTAGACGGAGACTCTGGAAACACCATATATTTT. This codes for CASSVDGDSGNTIYF.

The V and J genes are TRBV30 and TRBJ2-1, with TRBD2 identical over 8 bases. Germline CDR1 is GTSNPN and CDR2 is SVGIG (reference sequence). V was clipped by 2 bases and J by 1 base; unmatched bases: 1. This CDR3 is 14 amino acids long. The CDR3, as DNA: TGTGCCTGGAGTAGCGGGAGTTCCTACAATGAGCAGTTCTTC. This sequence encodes CAWSSGSSYNEQFF.

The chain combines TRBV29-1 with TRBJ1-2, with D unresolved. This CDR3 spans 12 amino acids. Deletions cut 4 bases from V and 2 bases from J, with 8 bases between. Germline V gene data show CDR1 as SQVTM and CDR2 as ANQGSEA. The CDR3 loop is CSVVAGNYGYTF. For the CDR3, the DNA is TGCAGCGTTGTCGCCGGGAACTATGGCTACACCTTC.

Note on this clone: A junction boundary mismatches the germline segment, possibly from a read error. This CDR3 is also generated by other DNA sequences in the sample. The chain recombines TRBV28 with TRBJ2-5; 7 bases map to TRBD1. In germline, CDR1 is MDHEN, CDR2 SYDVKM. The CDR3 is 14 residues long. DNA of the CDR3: TGTGCCAGTAGTTTGGGCGGACAGGCGGAGACCCAGTACTTC. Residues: CASSLGGQAETQYF.

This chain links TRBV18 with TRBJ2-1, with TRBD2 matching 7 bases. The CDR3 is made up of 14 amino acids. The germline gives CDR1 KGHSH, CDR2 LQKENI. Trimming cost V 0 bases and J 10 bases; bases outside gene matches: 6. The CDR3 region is CASSPPSGLREQFF. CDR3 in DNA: TGTGCCAGCTCACCACCTAGCGGGCTCAGAGAGCAGTTCTTC.

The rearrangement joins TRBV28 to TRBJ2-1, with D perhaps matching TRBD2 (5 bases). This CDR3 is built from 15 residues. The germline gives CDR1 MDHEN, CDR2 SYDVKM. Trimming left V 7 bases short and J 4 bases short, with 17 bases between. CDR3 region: CASTTEAVGYNEQFF. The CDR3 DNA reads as TGTGCCAGCACCACGGAGGCAGTAGGGTACAATGAGCAGTTCTTC. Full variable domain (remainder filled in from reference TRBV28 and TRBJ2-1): DVKVTQSSRYLVKRTGEKVFLECVQDMDHENMFWYRQDPGLGLRLIYFSYDVKMKEKGDIPEGYSVSREKKERFSLILESASTNQTSMYLCASTTEAVGYNEQFFGPGTRLTVL.